This T cell receptor (beta chain) originates from a study of T-cell memory formation after mild COVID-19. TCRdb re-analysed the 5' RACE reads in MiXCR, keeping a single row per CDR3 protein. This table holds 200,000 to 250,000 distinct CDR3 sequences, more than 9% found once. Broader study findings: Clones shrinking between day 15 and 85 showed a balanced CD4/CD8 split, and those that grew later tilted toward CD4+. Some responding clones appeared in pre-infection memory, suggesting cross-reactive memory joined.

On this clonotype: Its cognate antigen is unknown.

V gave up 3 bases and J gave up 4 bases; unmatched junction bases: 7. Germline-derived CDR1 and CDR2 are SEHNR and FQNEAQ (reference sequence). CDR3 length: 15 residues. This rearrangement joins TRBV7-9 to TRBJ2-3, with 7 bases fitting TRBD1. The clonotype comes from a young man who had mild COVID-19 (a few samples of this study predate the infection). Cell type and time point are not known. The sample comprised PBMCs or a T cell subset sorted from them (not recorded which). The CDR3 region is CASSLGQRAADTQYF. Written as DNA, the CDR3 is TGTGCCAGCAGCTTGGGACAGAGGGCTGCAGATACGCAGTATTTT.